This TCR beta chain was recovered during a study of PD-L1 blockade in urothelial cancer. Overall study context: It was at some point between 2013 and 2014 that patients started atezolizumab at 1,200 mg intravenously every 3 weeks.

Time point specified: peripheral blood 6 weeks after treatment start. Germline CDR1 reads SGHDN; CDR2 reads FVKESK. This CDR3 is built from 14 residues. The V end lost 0 bases, the J end lost 6 bases, and 11 bases lay between the germline ends. Libraries were prepared by immunoSEQ multiplex PCR; TCRdb keeps only in-frame clonotypes and omits some of them. The sample contains around 66,000 clones, almost 90% of which appear only once. Sequences were derived from PBMCs, sampled around atezolizumab (anti-PD-L1) treatment. The chain uses TRBV14 and TRBJ2-5; D gene ambiguous. This sequence was found in a man aged 60 to 75 with urothelial cancer. For the CDR3, the DNA is TGTGCCAGCAGCCAAGACGGTAGGCGGCAGACCCAGTACTTC. This codes for CASSQDGRRQTQYF.